A selection of T cell receptor beta chains follows, all from one sample in a study of neurological immune-mediated disorders. TCRdb re-called the 5' RACE reads through MiXCR, storing one row per CDR3 protein. The table has fewer than 40,000 distinct CDR3 sequences, 10% to 15% seen once. The material sequenced was PBMCs. The receptors stem from a woman aged 35 to 49 in good health. The CDR3 runs from the conserved cysteine through the conserved F or W. A D gene is named only where the DNA matches it firmly. Clone size is shown for a subset of rows, as once, few, many or a class of expanded clone.

- | TRBJ2-3 | TRBV5-1 | medium-sized | CASSLDRPSTDTQYF | TGCGCCAGCAGCTTGGACAGACCTAGCACAGATACGCAGTATTTT
TRBD2 | TRBJ2-7 | TRBV5-6 | - | CASSLPGTRGAYEQYF | TGTGCCAGCAGTCTACCAGGGACTAGAGGAGCATACGAGCAGTACTTC
- | TRBJ1-2 | TRBV9 | many | CASSVVPGADGYTF | TGTGCCAGCAGCGTAGTTCCGGGGGCCGATGGCTACACCTTC
TRBD1 | TRBJ1-2 | TRBV12-3/TRBV12-4 | many | CASSATGQGARTF | TGTGCCAGCAGCGCCACGGGACAGGGGGCTCGAACCTTC
- | TRBJ2-2 | TRBV11-2 | - | CASSLRQSTGELFF | TGTGCCAGCAGCTTACGACAGAGCACCGGGGAGCTGTTTTTT
- | TRBJ1-1 | TRBV5-1 | many | CASSRQQNTEAFF | TGCGCCAGCAGCAGACAGCAGAACACTGAAGCTTTCTTT
- | TRBJ2-1 | TRBV11-1 | once | CASNLEDYNEQFF | TGTGCCAGCAACTTAGAGGATTACAATGAGCAGTTCTTC
- | TRBJ1-6 | TRBV5-1 | many | CASSSLGANSPLHF | TGCGCCAGCAGCAGTTTAGGGGCTAATTCACCCCTCCACTTT
- | TRBJ2-1 | TRBV7-2 | many | CASSLSVDNEQFF | TGTGCCAGCAGCTTATCCGTAGACAATGAGCAGTTCTTC
- | TRBJ2-3 | TRBV10-3 | few | CAISQPTGWEKADTQYF | TGTGCCATCTCGCAACCCACAGGGTGGGAAAAGGCAGATACGCAGTATTTT
- | TRBJ2-1 | TRBV7-2 | many | CASSRFEGAYNEQFF | TGTGCCAGCAGCCGATTCGAAGGGGCCTACAATGAGCAGTTCTTC
- | TRBJ1-2 | TRBV7-9 | many | CASSSLPELGEYGYTF | TGTGCCAGCAGCTCGCTTCCAGAGCTAGGGGAATATGGCTACACCTTC
- | TRBJ2-7 | TRBV5-8 | many | CASSSTGQFLLSYEQYF | TGTGCCAGCAGCTCTACCGGACAGTTCCTCCTCTCCTACGAGCAGTACTTC
- | TRBJ1-1 | TRBV7-9 | medium-sized | CASSLVPGKTEAFF | TGTGCCAGCAGCTTAGTCCCAGGAAAAACTGAAGCTTTCTTT
TRBD1 | TRBJ1-1 | TRBV6-5 | many | CASSFRQGNTEAFF | TGTGCCAGCAGTTTCCGACAGGGAAACACTGAAGCTTTCTTT
- | TRBJ2-1 | TRBV27 | many | CASSYRQYNEQFF | TGTGCCAGCAGTTATAGACAGTACAATGAGCAGTTCTTC
TRBD2 | TRBJ2-7 | TRBV4-2 | many | CASSQLAGVAYEQYF | TGTGCCAGCAGCCAATTAGCGGGGGTCGCCTACGAGCAGTACTTC